This T cell receptor beta chain was identified during a study of blood T cells in healthy people across ages. Primers used in a second PCR of roughly 6 to 11 cycles were a sample-barcoded 5' primer and a J-beta primer mix. Each sample yielded at least 3 million CDR3-containing paired-end reads. TCRdb re-analysed the 5' RACE reads in MiXCR, keeping a single row per CDR3 protein. Counted here are approximately 800,000 distinct CDR3 sequences, around 24% occurring once; the ten biggest clones make up about 3%. CDR3 size: 13 residues. Trimming left V 0 bases short and J 10 bases short, with 12 bases between. These data were also reused for a study on T cells of mothers and their children. That work adds: Added by the second PCR's M1S primer were sample barcodes and 2-4 random nucleotides.

The sample consisted of blood. This clonotype originated in a boy younger than 18 in good health. The J gene is TRBJ1-2, the V gene TRBV12-3 or TRBV12-4; D is undetermined. The CDR3 here is CASSLAGWRDYTF. For the CDR3, the DNA is TGTGCCAGCAGTTTAGCAGGCTGGAGGGACTACACCTTC.